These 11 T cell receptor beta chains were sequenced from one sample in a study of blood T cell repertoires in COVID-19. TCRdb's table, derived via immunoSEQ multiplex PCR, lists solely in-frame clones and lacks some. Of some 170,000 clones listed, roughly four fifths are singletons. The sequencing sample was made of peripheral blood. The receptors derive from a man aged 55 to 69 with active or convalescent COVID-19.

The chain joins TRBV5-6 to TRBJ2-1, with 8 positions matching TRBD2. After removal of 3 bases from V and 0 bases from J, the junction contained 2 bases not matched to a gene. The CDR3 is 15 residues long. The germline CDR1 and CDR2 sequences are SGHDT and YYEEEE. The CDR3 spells CASSWGLGSYNEQFF. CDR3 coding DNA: TGTGCCAGCAGCTGGGGACTAGGCTCCTACAATGAGCAGTTCTTC.

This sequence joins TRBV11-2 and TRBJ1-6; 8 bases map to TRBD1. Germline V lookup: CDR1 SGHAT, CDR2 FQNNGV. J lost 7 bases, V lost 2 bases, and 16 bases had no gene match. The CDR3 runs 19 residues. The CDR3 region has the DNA TGTGCCAGCAGCTTAAGAGGGCGCCCGACAGGGGTGGGGAATTCACCCCTCCACTTT. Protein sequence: CASSLRGRPTGVGNSPLHF.

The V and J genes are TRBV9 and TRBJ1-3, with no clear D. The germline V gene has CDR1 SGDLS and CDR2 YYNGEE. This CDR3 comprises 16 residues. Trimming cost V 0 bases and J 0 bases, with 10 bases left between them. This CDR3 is CASSVDAGRSGNTIYF. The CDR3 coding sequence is TGTGCCAGCAGCGTAGATGCCGGTCGCTCTGGAAACACCATATATTTT.

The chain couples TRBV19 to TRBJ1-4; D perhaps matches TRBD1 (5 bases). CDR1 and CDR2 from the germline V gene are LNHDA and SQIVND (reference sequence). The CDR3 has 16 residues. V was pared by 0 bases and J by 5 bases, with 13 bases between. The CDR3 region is CASSIDPGRTNEKLFF. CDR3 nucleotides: TGTGCCAGTAGTATAGATCCTGGCAGGACAAATGAAAAACTGTTTTTT.

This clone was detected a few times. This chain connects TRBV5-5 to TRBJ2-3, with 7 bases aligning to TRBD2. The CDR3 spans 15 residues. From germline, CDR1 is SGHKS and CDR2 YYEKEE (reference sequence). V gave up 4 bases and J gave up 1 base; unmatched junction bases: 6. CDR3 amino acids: CASSPREDRTDTQYF. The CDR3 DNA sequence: TGTGCCAGCAGCCCTCGGGAGGACCGCACAGATACGCAGTATTTT. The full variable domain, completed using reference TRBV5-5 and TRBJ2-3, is DAGVTQSPTHLIKTRGQQVTLRCSPISGHKSVSWYQQVLGQGPQFIFQYYEKEERGRGNFPDRFSARQFPNYSSELNVNALLLGDSALYLCASSPREDRTDTQYFGPGTRLTVL.

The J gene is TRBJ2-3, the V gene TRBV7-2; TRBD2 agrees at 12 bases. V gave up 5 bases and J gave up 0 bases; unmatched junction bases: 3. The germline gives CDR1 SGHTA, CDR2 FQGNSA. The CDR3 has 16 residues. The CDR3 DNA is TGTGCCAGCAGCACGGGGACTAGCGGGAGCACAGATACGCAGTATTTT. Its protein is CASSTGTSGSTDTQYF.

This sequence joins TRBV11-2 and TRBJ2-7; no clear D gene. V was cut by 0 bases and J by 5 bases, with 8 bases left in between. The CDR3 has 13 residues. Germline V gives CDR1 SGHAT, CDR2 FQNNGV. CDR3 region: CASSLDPGHEQYF. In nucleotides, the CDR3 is TGTGCCAGCAGCTTAGATCCGGGTCACGAGCAGTACTTC.

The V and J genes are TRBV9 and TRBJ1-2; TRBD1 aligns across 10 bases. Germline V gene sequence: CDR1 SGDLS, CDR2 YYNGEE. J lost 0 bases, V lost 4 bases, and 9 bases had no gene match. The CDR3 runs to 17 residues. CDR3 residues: CASSTRDRGGTNYGYTF. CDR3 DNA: TGTGCCAGCAGCACCCGGGACAGGGGCGGTACTAACTATGGCTACACCTTC.

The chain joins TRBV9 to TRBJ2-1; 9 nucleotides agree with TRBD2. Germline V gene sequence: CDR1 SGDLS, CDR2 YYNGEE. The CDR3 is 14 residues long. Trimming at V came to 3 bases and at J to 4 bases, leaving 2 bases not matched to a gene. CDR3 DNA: TGTGCCAGCAGCGCGAGCGGGAGGTACAATGAGCAGTTCTTC. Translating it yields CASSASGRYNEQFF. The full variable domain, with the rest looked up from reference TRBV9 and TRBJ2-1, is DSGVTQTPKHLITATGQRVTLRCSPRSGDLSVYWYQQSLDQGLQFLIQYYNGEERAKGNILERFSAQQFPDLHSELNLSSLELGDSALYFCASSASGRYNEQFFGPGTRLTVL.

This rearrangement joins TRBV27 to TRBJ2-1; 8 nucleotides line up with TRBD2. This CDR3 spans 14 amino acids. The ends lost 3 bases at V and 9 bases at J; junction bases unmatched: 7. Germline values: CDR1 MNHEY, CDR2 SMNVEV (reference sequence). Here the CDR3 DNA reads TGTGCCAGCAGTTTCAGCAGCGGGAGCATTGAGCAGTTCTTC. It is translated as CASSFSSGSIEQFF.

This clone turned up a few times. The CDR3 DNA reads as TGTGCCAGCAGCTTGATGTCACTAGGTTTTGGGGAGCAGTACTTC. Protein sequence: CASSLMSLGFGEQYF. The rearrangement links TRBV7-2 to TRBJ2-7, with a tentative D call TRBD2 (5 bases). This CDR3 comprises 15 residues. Germline V gives CDR1 SGHTA, CDR2 FQGNSA. Trimming shortened V by 3 bases and J by 7 bases, and 19 bases separated the two germline ends.